The 21 T cell receptor beta chains below all came from one sample that was sequenced in a study of cytomegalovirus exposure and HLA in healthy donors. Primers for the PCR totalled 60 Vbeta and 13 Jbeta. Profiled with immunoSEQ multiplex PCR; TCRdb holds only in-frame clones, not every one. Here the sample spans more than 50,000 clones, approximately 71% being singletons. Sequencing was carried out using PBMCs. These TCRs come from a man aged 50-60 years in good health and CMV-seropositive.

This clone was seen a handful of times. CDR3 in DNA: TGTGCCAGCAGCCTTGGCCAGGGGGCTTACGAGCAGTACTTC. This codes for CASSLGQGAYEQYF. The V gene is TRBV9, the J gene TRBJ2-7, with 8 bases identical to TRBD1. Germline CDR1 reads SGDLS; CDR2 reads YYNGEE. The CDR3 is made up of 14 amino acids. J gave up 4 bases and V 4 bases, and 7 bases lay outside the gene matches.

This clone showed up just a few times. V is TRBV6-6 and J is TRBJ1-2, with 7 bases aligning to TRBD1. Germline-derived CDR1 and CDR2 are MNHNY and SVGAGI (reference sequence). Trimming removed 5 bases from V and 7 bases from J; junction bases left unmatched: 4. The CDR3 is 12 residues long. CDR3 in amino acids: CASSQAGGGYTF. CDR3 DNA: TGTGCCAGCAGTCAAGCAGGGGGTGGCTACACCTTC.

The chain uses TRBV19 and TRBJ1-5; D is uncertain. CDR3 length: 15 amino acids. Germline CDR1 LNHDA, CDR2 SQIVND (reference sequence). Trimming took off 4 bases at V and 2 bases at J, with 12 bases between the two ends. Here the CDR3 reads CASSSPGIRNQPQHF. CDR3 sequence (DNA): TGTGCCAGTAGTAGTCCGGGGATCCGCAATCAGCCCCAGCATTTT.

V usage is TRBV29-1 and J usage is TRBJ2-1; D perhaps matches TRBD1 (6 bases). The CDR3 is 13 residues long. V shed 7 bases and J shed 4 bases, with 14 bases lying between them. Germline V gives CDR1 SQVTM, CDR2 ANQGSEA. The CDR3 is CSGNRDVYNEQFF. CDR3 bases: TGCAGCGGTAACAGGGACGTATACAATGAGCAGTTCTTC.

The J gene is TRBJ2-2, the V gene TRBV10-3; 10 nucleotides agree with TRBD2. V dropped 5 bases and J dropped 7; count of bases not matched to a gene: 10. Germline CDR1 and CDR2: ENHRY and SYGVKD. The CDR3 sequence is 16 residues long. The CDR3 coding sequence is TGTGCCATCAGTCAGCAGGCTCTAGCGGGAGTCGGGGAGCTGTTTTTT. The encoded protein is CAISQQALAGVGELFF.

This rearrangement joins TRBV5-1 to TRBJ1-2, with TRBD1 as a possible D gene (6 bases). V lost 5 bases, J lost 4 bases, and 18 bases lay in between. Germline values: CDR1 SGHRS, CDR2 YFSETQ. The CDR3 has 15 amino acids. Written as DNA, the CDR3 is TGCGCCAGCAGGCAAGGACAGTTACTGCGCTATGGCTACACCTTC. It is translated as CASRQGQLLRYGYTF.

The J gene is TRBJ1-1, the V gene TRBV7-9; 8 nucleotides align to TRBD1. The ends lost 7 bases at V and 4 bases at J; junction bases unmatched: 11. CDR3 size: 15 residues. Germline CDR1 SEHNR, CDR2 FQNEAQ (reference sequence). The CDR3 DNA is TGTGCCAGCACTTTGATCAGGGGGCGAGGCACTGAAGCTTTCTTT. Translated: CASTLIRGRGTEAFF.

This clone showed up just a few times. The CDR3 bases are TGTGCCAGCAGCTTAGTAGGGATCCCCGGGACAGAGGTCTACACCTTC. It yields the protein CASSLVGIPGTEVYTF. The chain recombines TRBV7-9 with TRBJ1-2; TRBD1 matches 7 bases. The germline gives CDR1 SEHNR, CDR2 FQNEAQ (reference sequence). The CDR3 runs to 16 residues. Trimming removed 1 base from V and 10 bases from J; junction bases left unmatched: 15.

The chain combines TRBV7-9 with TRBJ2-3; 10 positions match TRBD1. There are 17 residues in the CDR3. Germline-derived CDR1 and CDR2 are SEHNR and FQNEAQ (reference sequence). The trim removed 3 bases at V and 3 bases at J, leaving 9 bases unmatched. DNA for the CDR3: TGTGCCAGCAGCTTGGGAAGACAGGGGGCGGCAACAGATACGCAGTATTTT. It is translated as CASSLGRQGAATDTQYF.

The genes are TRBV4-1 and TRBJ1-4; the D is unclear. The length of the CDR3 is 15 residues. The V gene's germline CDR1 is MGHRA and CDR2 YSYEKL. Trimming shortened V by 1 base and J by 5 bases, and 11 bases separated the two germline ends. CDR3 sequence (DNA): TGCGCCAGCAGCCAAGCTAGGGAGCCGAATGAAAAACTGTTTTTT. This gives the protein CASSQAREPNEKLFF.

The rearrangement joins TRBV6-1 to TRBJ2-1; 7 nucleotides align to TRBD2. The V and J ends lost 7 bases and 0 bases, in that order; junction bases with no gene match: 3. CDR1 and CDR2 from the germline V gene are MNHNS and SASEGT. This CDR3 has 14 residues. The CDR3 loop reads CASKGLGSYNEQFF. The CDR3, as DNA: TGTGCCAGCAAAGGACTAGGCTCCTACAATGAGCAGTTCTTC.

This chain links TRBV28 with TRBJ2-7; 8 bases agree with TRBD2. Germline CDR1 is MDHEN and CDR2 is SYDVKM. The junction had 6 bases not matched to a gene; V was cut back by 5 bases and J by 0 bases. This CDR3 contains 15 residues. The CDR3 DNA follows: TGTGCCAGCAGTCGACCCGGGACTAGCTCCTACGAGCAGTACTTC. Its protein product is CASSRPGTSSYEQYF.

The V gene is TRBV19, the J gene TRBJ2-2; the D gene is possibly TRBD1 (6 bases). CDR3 length equals 14 residues. V lost 9 bases and J lost 3, with 14 bases in between. Germline V gene lookup returns CDR1 LNHDA and CDR2 SQIVND (reference sequence). The CDR3 reads CASRGGADTGELFF. CDR3 DNA: TGTGCCAGCCGTGGGGGCGCGGACACCGGGGAGCTGTTTTTT.

This clone was seen more than once but under ten times. The chain is built from TRBV6-8 and TRBJ2-5; 7 bases map to TRBD1. The germline gives CDR1 MNHGY, CDR2 SAAAGT. The V and J ends lost 5 bases and 13 bases, in that order; junction bases with no gene match: 4. The CDR3 runs to 10 residues. Here the CDR3 reads CASSAGGRYF. The DNA for the CDR3 is TGTGCCAGCAGTGCAGGGGGACGGTACTTC.

This clone appeared a few times. The V and J genes are TRBV12-5 and TRBJ1-6; TRBD1 matches 12 bases. This CDR3 has 15 residues. V shed 6 bases, J shed 7 bases, and the junction held 4 bases outside the gene matches. In germline, CDR1 is LGHNT, CDR2 FRNRAP. In DNA, the CDR3 is TGTGCTAGTGGACTGGGACAGGGGGCGAATTCACCCCTCCACTTT. Its translation is CASGLGQGANSPLHF.

This chain uses TRBV9 with TRBJ2-7; 8 nucleotides align to TRBD1. V gave up 3 bases and J gave up 2 bases; unmatched junction bases: 7. Per the germline V gene, CDR1 is SGDLS and CDR2 is YYNGEE. This CDR3 has 15 residues. The CDR3 sequence: CASSAGTGGPYEQYF. In nucleotides, the CDR3 is TGTGCCAGCAGCGCCGGGACAGGCGGACCCTACGAGCAGTACTTC.

The chain combines TRBV5-6 with TRBJ2-3; D gene unclear. The V end was cut by 2 bases, the J end by 8 bases, with 6 bases between. The germline V gene encodes CDR1 SGHDT and CDR2 YYEEEE. The CDR3 is 11 residues long. CDR3 nucleotides: TGTGCCAGCAGCTTTAGTGGTACGCAGTATTTT. This codes for CASSFSGTQYF.

The chain employs TRBV7-2 and TRBJ2-3; the match to TRBD2 covers 10 bases. Trimming removed 3 bases from V and 8 bases from J; junction bases left unmatched: 14. The CDR3 has 17 amino acids. Germline CDR1 reads SGHTA; CDR2 reads FQGNSA. CDR3 sequence reads: CASSLVGLAPRRGTQYF. In nucleotides, the CDR3 is TGTGCCAGCAGCTTGGTGGGACTAGCGCCGAGGAGGGGTACGCAGTATTTT.

The rearrangement links TRBV27 to TRBJ2-3; no reliable D call. In germline, CDR1 is MNHEY, CDR2 SMNVEV (reference sequence). V lost 4 bases to trimming and J lost 2 bases, with 13 bases between them. This CDR3 region has 15 residues. The CDR3 region has the DNA TGTGCCAGCAGTTCCGTAGGCAGACACACAGATACGCAGTATTTT. It specifies CASSSVGRHTDTQYF.

The sample holds a few counts of this clone. This chain joins TRBV29-1 and TRBJ2-7, with 9 bases aligning to TRBD1. CDR1 and CDR2 (germline): SQVTM, ANQGSEA. V lost 8 bases, J lost 4 bases, and 6 bases stayed unmatched. The length of the CDR3 is 12 residues. CDR3 amino acids: CSYPTGGYEQYF. The CDR3, as DNA: TGCAGCTATCCGACAGGGGGATACGAGCAGTACTTC.

In this sample, this clone turned up once. The J gene is TRBJ2-7, the V gene TRBV5-6; TRBD1 is a possible D gene (5 bases). The CDR3 runs to 14 residues. The V end was cut by 2 bases, the J end by 4 bases, with 13 bases between. Germline V gene lookup returns CDR1 SGHDT and CDR2 YYEEEE. CDR3 residues: CASSFPGLGYEQYF. The CDR3 DNA reads as TGTGCCAGCAGCTTTCCAGGGCTCGGGTACGAGCAGTACTTC.